The 14 T cell receptor beta chains in this list originate from one sample, sequenced in a study of T cells after yellow fever vaccination. TCRdb reprocessed the 5' RACE reads via MiXCR and lists one record per CDR3 protein. Found here are 350,000 or so distinct CDR3 sequences, roughly 8.4% of them singletons; the top ten hold roughly 15%. The sample was PBMCs, taken more than 40 days after the first yellow fever vaccination. The receptor source for this set is a man younger than 35 who received the YFV17D yellow fever vaccine.

The J gene is TRBJ1-5, the V gene TRBV7-8, with 7 nucleotides matching TRBD1. This CDR3 is built from 16 residues. Germline V gives CDR1 SGHVS, CDR2 FQNEAQ. J lost 0 bases, V lost 5 bases, and 7 bases had no gene match. The DNA for the CDR3 is TGTGCCAGCAGCCGGGACAGACTTTATAGCAATCAGCCCCAGCATTTT. It encodes CASSRDRLYSNQPQHF. The full variable domain, in which reference TRBV7-8 and TRBJ1-5 provide the parts outside the CDR3, is GAGVSQSPRYKVAKRGQDVALRCDPISGHVSLFWYQQALGQGPEFLTYFQNEAQLDKSGLPSDRFFAERPEGSVSTLKIQRTQQEDSAVYLCASSRDRLYSNQPQHFGDGTRLSIL.

The rearrangement links TRBV7-6 to TRBJ1-1; D is undetermined. This CDR3 comprises 15 residues. CDR1 is SGHVS and CDR2 is FNYEAQ in the germline V gene. Trimming stripped 4 bases from V and 7 bases from J, with 19 bases between. The CDR3 DNA is TGTGCCAGCAGCTCTAAGGGTAGGAGGTTCGATGAAGCTTTCTTT. Residues: CASSSKGRRFDEAFF.

The chain uses TRBV20-1 and TRBJ1-6; perhaps TRBD1 as D (6 bases). V dropped 5 bases and J dropped 7 bases, with 18 bases sitting between them. The CDR3 totals 15 residues. Per germline, CDR1 DFQATT and CDR2 SNEGSKA (reference sequence). CDR3: CSAPRAGAGNSPLHF. The DNA for the CDR3 is TGCAGTGCTCCGCGGGCAGGGGCAGGGAATTCACCCCTCCACTTT.

The gene calls are TRBV11-2 and TRBJ2-3, with 8 bases aligning to TRBD2. The CDR3 consists of 14 residues. Germline-derived CDR1 and CDR2 are SGHAT and FQNNGV. The trim removed 5 bases at V and 3 bases at J, leaving 4 bases unmatched. CDR3 sequence reads: CASSTGLETDTQYF. The CDR3 region has the DNA TGTGCCAGCAGCACGGGACTAGAAACAGATACGCAGTATTTT.

This clonotype turned up a few times. The V and J genes are TRBV5-7 and TRBJ1-4, with 7 nucleotides matching TRBD1. TRBV5-7 belongs to the ORF category, with a function that is uncertain. The V segment lost 4 bases and the J segment 8 bases; nucleotides outside the gene matches: 11. This CDR3 has 15 amino acids. CDR3 coding DNA: TGTGCCAGCAGCCTAAGACAGGGACCAAGAGAAAAACTGTTTTTT. Translation gives CASSLRQGPREKLFF.

This clonotype occurred a few times. This chain uses TRBV7-3 with TRBJ2-1; 10 nucleotides agree with TRBD1. Germline trimming cut 5 bases from V and 10 bases from J; bases unmatched to any gene: 11. CDR3 size: 15 residues. In germline, CDR1 is SGHTA, CDR2 FQGTGA. The CDR3 bases are TGTGCCAGCAGCCAAGGACAGGGGGGGGGTTGGGAGCAGTTCTTC. Translating gives CASSQGQGGGWEQFF.

This clonotype was found a few times. The rearrangement links TRBV28 to TRBJ2-7, with D tentatively TRBD1 or TRBD2 (5 bases each). Germline CDR1 and CDR2: MDHEN and SYDVKM. The V gene lost 1 base and the J gene lost 4 bases, with 17 bases spanning the gap. The CDR3 has 16 amino acids. CDR3 DNA sequence: TGTGCCAGCAGTTTATCGGGGACCCTGGGCCGTTACGAGCAGTACGTC. Translated: CASSLSGTLGRYEQYV.

This clonotype was observed a handful of times. V is TRBV18 and J is TRBJ2-1; weak D call: TRBD1 (6 bases). CDR3 length: 13 amino acids. The ends were cut back, 1 base at V and 5 bases at J, with 6 bases in the middle. CDR1 and CDR2 (germline): KGHSH, LQKENI. This CDR3 reads CASSPRQDNEQFF. In DNA form, the CDR3 reads TGTGCCAGCTCACCACGACAGGACAATGAGCAGTTCTTC. The variable domain in full, completed from reference TRBV18 and TRBJ2-1, reads NAGVMQNPRHLVRRRGQEARLRCSPMKGHSHVYWYRQLPEEGLKFMVYLQKENIIDESGMPKERFSAEFPKEGPSILRIQQVVRGDSAAYFCASSPRQDNEQFFGPGTRLTVL.

This clonotype turned up a few times. This chain links TRBV7-9 with TRBJ1-2; the D is unclear. This CDR3 has 13 residues. The germline CDR1 and CDR2 sequences are SEHNR and FQNEAQ (reference sequence). V lost 5 bases to trimming and J lost 8 bases, with 15 bases between them. The CDR3 is CASSLLTPLGYTF. CDR3 DNA sequence: TGTGCCAGCAGCCTCTTGACACCACTCGGCTACACCTTC.

The J gene is TRBJ2-7, the V gene TRBV7-2, with D possibly being TRBD2 (5 bases). The CDR3 is made up of 14 amino acids. In germline, CDR1 is SGHTA, CDR2 FQGNSA. V lost 10 bases and J 6 bases, leaving 22 bases between the germline ends. The CDR3: CATTLDREYGEQYF. In DNA, the CDR3 is TGTGCCACCACGCTGGACCGGGAATATGGCGAGCAGTACTTC.

This clonotype was counted at least ten times. V usage is TRBV20-1 and J usage is TRBJ2-3; D may be TRBD1 or TRBD2 (6 bases each). The CDR3 contains 15 residues. Germline CDR1 and CDR2: DFQATT and SNEGSKA (reference sequence). The V gene lost 0 bases and the J gene lost 3 bases, with 13 bases spanning the gap. CDR3 region: CSARDRGGKTDTQYF. The CDR3 DNA sequence: TGCAGTGCTAGAGACAGAGGGGGGAAGACAGATACGCAGTATTTT.

This clonotype was counted ten times or more. This chain joins TRBV5-1 and TRBJ1-2; D unresolved. Trimming shortened V by 1 base and J by 0 bases, and 7 bases separated the two germline ends. The CDR3 extends over 14 amino acids. Germline V gene lookup returns CDR1 SGHRS and CDR2 YFSETQ. This CDR3 reads CASSLIAANYGYTF. The CDR3 nucleotides are TGCGCCAGCAGCTTGATCGCGGCTAACTATGGCTACACCTTC.

This clonotype was seen many times. The rearrangement uses TRBV7-9 and TRBJ1-5; D uncertain. Per the germline V gene, CDR1 is SEHNR and CDR2 is FQNEAQ (reference sequence). With 5 bases removed from V and 9 bases from J, the gap between germline ends came to 11 bases. The CDR3 runs to 12 residues. For the CDR3, the DNA is TGTGCCAGCAGCCAAGGAAAGCGGCCCCAGCATTTT. Amino acid sequence: CASSQGKRPQHF.

The chain links TRBV15 to TRBJ2-2; TRBD1 matches 9 bases. The CDR3 loop spans 14 amino acids. Germline V gives CDR1 LNHNV, CDR2 YYDKDF (reference sequence). The J segment lost 5 bases and the V segment lost 9 bases, leaving 7 bases of the junction unmatched. For the CDR3, the DNA is TGTGCCACAAGGGACAGGGAGAGGACCGGGGAGCTGTTTTTT. Translating it yields CATRDRERTGELFF.